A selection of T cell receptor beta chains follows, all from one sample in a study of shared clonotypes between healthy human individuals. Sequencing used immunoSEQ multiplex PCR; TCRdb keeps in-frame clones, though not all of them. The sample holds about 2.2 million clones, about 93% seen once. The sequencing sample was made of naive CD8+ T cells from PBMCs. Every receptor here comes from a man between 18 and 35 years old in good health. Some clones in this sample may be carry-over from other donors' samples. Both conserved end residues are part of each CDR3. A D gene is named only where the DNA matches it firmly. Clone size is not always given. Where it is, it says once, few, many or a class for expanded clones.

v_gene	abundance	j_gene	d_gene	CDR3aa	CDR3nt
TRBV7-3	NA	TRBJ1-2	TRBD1	CASSLTGTGHGYTF	TGTGCCAGCAGCTTAACTGGGACAGGGCATGGCTACACCTTC
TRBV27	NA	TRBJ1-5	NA	CASSRVLNQPQHF	TGTGCCAGCAGCCGGGTCCTAAATCAGCCCCAGCATTTT
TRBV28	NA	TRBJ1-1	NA	CASSLPPRREWNTEAFF	TGTGCCAGCAGTTTGCCCCCTCGACGAGAATGGAACACTGAAGCTTTCTTT
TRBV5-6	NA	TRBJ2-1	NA	CASSLSDSLNEQFF	TGTGCCAGCAGCTTGTCGGACAGCCTCAATGAGCAGTTCTTC
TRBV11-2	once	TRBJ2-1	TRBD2	CASSLGAGESYNEQFF	TGTGCCAGCAGCTTAGGAGCGGGAGAGTCCTACAATGAGCAGTTCTTC
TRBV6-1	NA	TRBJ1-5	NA	CASSEGAAYSNQPQHF	TGTGCCAGCAGTGAAGGGGCAGCATATAGCAATCAGCCCCAGCATTTT
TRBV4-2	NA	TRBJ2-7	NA	CASSQGYYEQYF	TGTGCCAGCAGCCAAGGATACTACGAGCAGTACTTC
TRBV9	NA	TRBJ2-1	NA	CASSVSGSPLSYNEQFF	TGTGCCAGCAGCGTCTCTGGGTCCCCACTCTCCTACAATGAGCAGTTCTTC
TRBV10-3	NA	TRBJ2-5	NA	CAISEGGQETQYF	TGTGCCATCAGTGAGGGTGGGCAAGAGACCCAGTACTTC
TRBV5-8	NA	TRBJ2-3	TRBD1	CASSTRDRTDTQYF	TGTGCCAGCAGCACGCGGGACAGGACAGATACGCAGTATTTT
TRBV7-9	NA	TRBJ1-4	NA	CASSLDKQGSLFF	TGTGCCAGCAGCTTAGATAAACAGGGTTCGCTGTTTTTT
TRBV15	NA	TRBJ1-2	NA	CATRLEARSNYGYTF	TGTGCCACCAGATTGGAGGCTCGGAGCAACTATGGCTACACCTTC
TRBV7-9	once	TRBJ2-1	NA	CASSSRWSGPLTDEQFF	TGTGCCAGCAGCTCCAGGTGGAGCGGGCCCCTTACCGATGAGCAGTTCTTC
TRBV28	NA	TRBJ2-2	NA	CASSFFFGELFF	TGTGCCAGCAGTTTTTTTTTCGGGGAGCTGTTTTTT
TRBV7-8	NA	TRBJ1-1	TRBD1	CASSLVRDRGMNTEAFF	TGTGCCAGCAGCTTAGTACGAGACAGGGGTATGAACACTGAAGCTTTCTTT
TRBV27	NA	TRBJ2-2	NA	CASSFGSNTGELFF	TGTGCCAGCAGTTTCGGCAGCAACACCGGGGAGCTGTTTTTT
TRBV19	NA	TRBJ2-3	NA	CASSTRSSTDTQYF	TGTGCCAGTAGTACCCGGAGTAGCACAGATACGCAGTATTTT
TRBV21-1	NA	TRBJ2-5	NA	CASHSGTGALLQETQYF	TGTGCCAGCCATTCCGGGACAGGGGCCTTACTCCAAGAGACCCAGTACTTC
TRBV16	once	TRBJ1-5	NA	CASSSGTDNLSNQPQHF	TGTGCCAGCAGCTCCGGGACTGATAATCTTAGCAATCAGCCCCAGCATTTT
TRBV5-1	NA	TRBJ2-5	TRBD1	CASSQDRGRSRETQYF	TGCGCCAGCAGCCAGGACAGGGGTCGAAGCAGGGAGACCCAGTACTTC
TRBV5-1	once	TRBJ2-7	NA	CASSLAGIYEQYF	TGCGCCAGCAGCTTGGCCGGGATCTACGAGCAGTACTTC
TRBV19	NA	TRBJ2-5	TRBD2	CASSPGREPGLETQYF	TGTGCCAGTAGTCCCGGGAGGGAACCGGGTCTGGAGACCCAGTACTTC
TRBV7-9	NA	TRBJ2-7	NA	CASSAAGAEYEQYF	TGTGCCAGCAGCGCGGCCGGGGCTGAATACGAGCAGTACTTC
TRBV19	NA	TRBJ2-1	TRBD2	CASSALLAGGPNEQFF	TGTGCCAGTAGTGCCCTACTAGCGGGAGGGCCCAATGAGCAGTTCTTC
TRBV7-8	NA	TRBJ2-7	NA	CASSPPARVSYEQYF	TGTGCCAGCAGCCCCCCGGCCAGGGTATCCTACGAGCAGTACTTC
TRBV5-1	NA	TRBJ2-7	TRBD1	CASRFFPGTGGGEQYF	TGCGCCAGCAGATTCTTTCCTGGGACAGGTGGAGGCGAGCAGTACTTC
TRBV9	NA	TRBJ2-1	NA	CASSTGVTQFF	TGTGCCAGCAGCACCGGGGTGACGCAGTTCTTC
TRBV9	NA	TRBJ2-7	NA	CASSVSPRSYEQYF	TGTGCCAGCAGCGTAAGTCCCCGCTCCTACGAGCAGTACTTC
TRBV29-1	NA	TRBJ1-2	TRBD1	CSVERQGANYGYTF	TGCAGCGTTGAAAGGCAGGGGGCTAACTATGGCTACACCTTC
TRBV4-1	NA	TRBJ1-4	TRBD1	CASSQEEGAREKLFF	TGCGCCAGCAGCCAAGAAGAGGGGGCGCGTGAAAAACTGTTTTTT
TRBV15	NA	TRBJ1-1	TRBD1	CATSAGGPAEAFF	TGTGCCACCAGCGCAGGGGGTCCGGCTGAAGCTTTCTTT
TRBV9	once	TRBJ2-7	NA	CASSVGTAYEQYF	TGTGCCAGCAGCGTCGGAACGGCCTACGAGCAGTACTTC
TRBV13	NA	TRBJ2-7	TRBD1	CASSLPTGGRDYEQYF	TGTGCCAGCAGCCTCCCGACAGGGGGCCGTGACTACGAGCAGTACTTC
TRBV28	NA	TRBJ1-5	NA	CASSSVLRSRNQPQHF	TGTGCCAGCAGTTCAGTCCTCCGTTCTAGGAATCAGCCCCAGCATTTT
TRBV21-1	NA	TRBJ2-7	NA	CASPNFLWGYEQYF	TGTGCCAGCCCGAATTTCCTGTGGGGATACGAGCAGTACTTC
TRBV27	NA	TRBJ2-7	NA	CASSLQARYEQYF	TGTGCCAGCAGTTTGCAGGCCCGCTACGAGCAGTACTTC
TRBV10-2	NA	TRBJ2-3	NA	CASPTQYF	TGCGCCAGTCCCACGCAGTATTTT
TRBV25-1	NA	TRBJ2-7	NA	CASSGVIRYEQYF	TGTGCCAGCAGTGGCGTTATCCGCTACGAGCAGTACTTC
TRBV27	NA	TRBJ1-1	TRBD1	CASSLSPPSTGWKNTEAFF	TGTGCCAGCAGTTTAAGCCCCCCATCGACAGGGTGGAAGAACACTGAAGCTTTCTTT
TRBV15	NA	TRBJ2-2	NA	CATSSTSPDTGELFF	TGTGCCACCAGCAGTACCTCTCCCGACACCGGGGAGCTGTTTTTT
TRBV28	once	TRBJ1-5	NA	CASSLEVNQPQHF	TGTGCCAGCAGTTTAGAGGTCAATCAGCCCCAGCATTTT
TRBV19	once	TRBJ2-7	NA	CASSIGRGPSYEQYF	TGTGCCAGTAGTATAGGGAGGGGCCCCTCCTACGAGCAGTACTTC
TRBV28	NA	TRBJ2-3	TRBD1	CASSTLTGGAVGDTQYF	TGTGCCAGCAGTACGCTGACAGGGGGCGCGGTGGGGGATACGCAGTATTTT
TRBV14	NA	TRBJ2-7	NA	CASSLPGRGFEQYF	TGTGCCAGCAGCCTCCCGGGACGGGGGTTCGAGCAGTACTTC